These 2 T cell receptor beta chains came from one sample sequenced in a study of blood T cell repertoires in COVID-19. Sequencing was performed with immunoSEQ multiplex PCR; in TCRdb, only in-frame clones are kept and a portion is missing. The sample holds about 130,000 clones; 81% are singletons and the top ten take 17%. The specimen was peripheral blood. All receptors derive from a young man with COVID-19, enrolled during active disease.

The V and J genes are TRBV12-3 or TRBV12-4 and TRBJ2-7, with unresolved D. The germline V and J ends were trimmed by 5 bases and 3 bases, with 8 bases remaining between them. This CDR3 has 12 amino acids. DNA for the CDR3: TGTGCCAGCAGTCATAGCAGCTACGAGCAGTACTTC. It is translated as CASSHSSYEQYF.

Points on this clone: At the DNA level, this CDR3 is encoded by other sequences in the same sample as well. The chain couples TRBV24-1 to TRBJ1-2, with 8 bases that match TRBD1. The V gene end was trimmed by 3 bases and the J gene end by 5 bases; junction bases not matched to a gene: 4. CDR1 is KGHDR and CDR2 is SFDVKD in the germline V gene. The CDR3 loop spans 14 amino acids. CDR3 residues: CATSDRGQGYGYTF. The CDR3 DNA reads as TGTGCCACCAGTGATCGCGGACAGGGATATGGCTACACCTTC.